This TCR beta chain was retrieved from a study of graft-versus-host responses after intestinal transplantation. Study background: Anti-thymocyte globulin served as induction for all recipients, who then took tacrolimus and steroids for about 3 years. Study conclusions and caveats: Individuals carrying graft-donor T cell macrochimerism showed high graft-versus-host to host-versus-graft clonal ratios in allografts. In recipient marrow, GvH clones were found, and some appeared first in ileum or blood.

About this clone: Its specificity is unknown.

V dropped 2 bases and J dropped 8 bases, with 11 bases sitting between them. This CDR3 has 13 amino acids. CDR1 and CDR2 (germline): SGHRS, YFSETQ. Produced via immunoSEQ multiplex PCR; TCRdb's table is partial and in-frame only. Of approximately 130,000 clones listed, over 85% are singletons. The sample was unstimulated CD4+ T cells sorted from spleen or lymph node cells, taken before intestinal transplant. The TCR comes from a human donor who received an intestinal transplant. This rearrangement joins TRBV5-1 to TRBJ2-1, with D possibly TRBD2 on 6 matching bases. In nucleotides, the CDR3 is TGCGCCAGCAGCTTCGGAGGGGACGATGAGCAGTTCTTC. Translating it yields CASSFGGDDEQFF.